What follows is one T cell receptor beta chain and its context. Its target is not known. The sample comes from a study of vaccination effects on CD4 cells after COVID-19. Looking at the study overall: Researchers obtained post-vaccine samples at a median of 72 days past the second dose.

Germline values: CDR1 KGHSH, CDR2 LQKENI. Trimming removed 3 bases from V and 0 bases from J, with 8 bases in between. The length of the CDR3 is 14 residues. Method: immunoSEQ multiplex PCR; TCRdb's copy keeps in-frame clones and lacks some. Altogether tens of thousands of clones are present, around 80% being singletons, with the ten largest covering about 2.4%. Following 10 days of culture, CD4+ T cells were isolated. The vaccine given was either BNT162b2 or mRNA-1273, in two doses. Cultures had half their medium replaced with IL-2 medium on days 3 and 7. Sample: CD4+ T cells from PBMCs cultured without peptide, taken after COVID-19 vaccination. The TCR sequence derives from a human donor who received a COVID-19 vaccine. The chain joins TRBV18 to TRBJ1-1; D is unclear. CDR3 amino acids: CASSPTPLNTEAFF. As DNA, the CDR3 is TGTGCCAGCTCACCGACGCCCCTGAACACTGAAGCTTTCTTT.